The clone carrying this T cell receptor (beta chain) was seen more than once but under ten times. PCR primers comprised 60 Vbeta and 13 Jbeta primers. Generated by immunoSEQ multiplex PCR, the TCRdb table keeps only in-frame clones and is missing some. The data show fewer than 200,000 clones, approximately 71% seen once. The data derive from a study of cytomegalovirus exposure and HLA in healthy donors. Input material: PBMCs. The receptor's source is a girl aged 10 to 17 in good health and CMV-seronegative.

CDR3 in DNA: TGTGCCTGGTCTCCAGGGCTCGAAGGGGCCAACGTCCTGACTTTC. Translated, it gives CAWSPGLEGANVLTF. V and J are TRBV30 and TRBJ2-6, with D possibly matching TRBD1 (5 bases). The CDR3 is made up of 15 amino acids. Trimming pared 5 bases from V and 4 bases from J, leaving 15 bases between. Germline V lookup: CDR1 GTSNPN, CDR2 SVGIG (reference sequence). Full variable domain (missing parts from reference TRBV30 and TRBJ2-6): SQTIHQWPATLVQPVGSPLSLECTVEGTSNPNLYWYRQAAGRGLQLLFYSVGIGQISSEVPQNLSASRPQDRQFILSSKKLLLSDSGFYLCAWSPGLEGANVLTFGAGSRLTVL.